This T cell receptor (beta chain) emerged from a study of early T cells in non-severe SARS-CoV-2 infection. In the study overall: Sequencing targeted bulk RNA from unsorted whole blood, leaving chains unpaired. Study outcomes and limitations: VDJdb matching skewed toward anti-spike CD8 responses, missing private and CD4 specificities.

Individual cDNA molecules were tagged with unique molecular identifiers, the study reported. TCRdb passed the 5' RACE reads through MiXCR, listing each CDR3 protein once. The profile shows 55,000 to 75,000 distinct CDR3 sequences, under 15% of them singletons. Trimming removed 6 bases at V and 1 base at J, with 11 bases between. In germline, CDR1 is LNHDA, CDR2 SQIVND (reference sequence). This CDR3 is 14 amino acids long. This clonotype was picked up many times. The target antigen is unknown. The chain joins TRBV19 to TRBJ2-3; TRBD1 might be the D (5 bases). This TCR came from an adult who was a healthcare worker with PCR-confirmed SARS-CoV-2 infection or an uninfected control (not recorded which). The material sequenced was whole blood. The CDR3 DNA is TGTGCCAGTAGAGGGGCCTATGGCACAGATACGCAGTATTTT. It is translated as CASRGAYGTDTQYF.